A selection of T cell receptor beta chains follows, all from one sample in a study of T cells after yellow fever vaccination. TCRdb reprocessed the 5' RACE reads via MiXCR and lists one record per CDR3 protein. The sample shows hundreds of thousands of distinct CDR3 sequences, 13% of them seen only once. The specimen was PBMCs, collected on the day of the yellow fever booster vaccination. These receptors all come from a man aged 25 to 40 who received the YFV17D yellow fever vaccine. The CDR3 runs from the conserved cysteine through the conserved F or W. A D gene is named only where the DNA matches it firmly. Only part of the rows carry a size: once, few, many, or a class if the clone is expanded.

V,size,J,D,CDR3,DNA
TRBV4-3,.,TRBJ2-1,TRBD2,CASSQRLATFNEQFF,TGCGCCAGCAGCCAGAGACTAGCCACTTTCAATGAGCAGTTCTTC
TRBV3-1,.,TRBJ1-6,.,CASSPGRPNSPLHF,TGTGCCAGCAGCCCGGGGCGGCCCAATTCACCCCTCCACTTT
TRBV27,.,TRBJ2-2,.,CASSLTVPPTGELFF,TGTGCCAGCAGTTTGACGGTCCCCCCCACCGGGGAGCTGTTTTTT
TRBV14,.,TRBJ2-1,TRBD2,CASSQVAGGPSNEQFF,TGTGCCAGCAGCCAGGTAGCGGGAGGGCCCTCCAATGAGCAGTTCTTC
TRBV25-1,many,TRBJ1-5,.,CASREAGNNQPQHF,TGTGCCAGCAGGGAAGCAGGGAACAATCAGCCCCAGCATTTT
TRBV20-1,.,TRBJ2-7,TRBD2,CSARLYPSGRASEQYF,TGCAGTGCTAGACTGTATCCTAGCGGGAGGGCGAGCGAGCAGTACTTC
TRBV29-1,.,TRBJ2-1,TRBD2,CSAQGLAGAEQFF,TGCAGCGCCCAGGGACTAGCGGGAGCTGAGCAGTTCTTC
TRBV4-3,.,TRBJ1-4,TRBD1,CASSQGDSPNEKLFF,TGCGCCAGCAGCCAAGGGGACAGCCCTAATGAAAAACTGTTTTTT
TRBV28,.,TRBJ2-1,.,CATQSLAYPSYNEQFF,TGTGCCACCCAGTCCTTAGCCTACCCGTCCTACAATGAGCAGTTCTTC
TRBV6-5,few,TRBJ2-7,.,CASSYGGKTYEQYF,TGTGCCAGCAGTTACGGGGGGAAAACCTACGAGCAGTACTTC
TRBV28,.,TRBJ2-7,TRBD2,CASSSPGLAQYF,TGTGCCAGCAGTTCCCCCGGACTAGCTCAGTACTTC
TRBV4-2,.,TRBJ2-1,TRBD2,CARAPGLAGFAWFEQFF,TGTGCCCGCGCCCCCGGACTAGCGGGATTCGCTTGGTTCGAGCAGTTCTTC
TRBV12-3/TRBV12-4,.,TRBJ1-1,.,CASSSGRFTEAFF,TGTGCCAGCAGTTCAGGACGGTTCACTGAAGCTTTCTTT
TRBV7-2,.,TRBJ2-7,TRBD2,CASSLPGGPYEQYF,TGTGCCAGCAGCTTACCGGGAGGGCCCTACGAGCAGTACTTC
TRBV12-3/TRBV12-4,few,TRBJ2-5,TRBD2,CASSSSGTSGRADETQYF,TGTGCCAGCAGTTCCTCCGGGACTAGCGGGAGGGCCGATGAGACCCAGTACTTC
TRBV20-1,.,TRBJ1-1,.,CSARPLVEAFF,TGCAGTGCTAGACCTCTAGTTGAAGCTTTCTTT
TRBV11-2,few,TRBJ2-5,.,CASSLDQRAFQETQYF,TGTGCCAGCAGCTTAGATCAACGGGCTTTCCAAGAGACCCAGTACTTC
TRBV7-2,many,TRBJ1-6,.,CASSLETYSPLHF,TGTGCCAGCAGCTTAGAGACTTACTCACCCCTCCACTTT
TRBV25-1,.,TRBJ2-3,TRBD1,CASSGDRGTDTQYF,TGTGCCAGCAGTGGGGACAGGGGGACAGATACGCAGTATTTT
TRBV6-2/TRBV6-3,.,TRBJ2-1,TRBD2,CASSLSGLAGNIGHEQFF,TGTGCCAGCAGTTTATCCGGACTAGCGGGAAACATTGGGCATGAGCAGTTCTTC
TRBV18,many,TRBJ2-7,.,CASSPPNHDEQYF,TGTGCCAGCTCACCACCGAACCACGACGAGCAGTACTTC
TRBV12-3/TRBV12-4,many,TRBJ2-3,.,CASSLAGGTNTDTQYF,TGTGCCAGCAGTTTAGCTGGAGGGACCAACACAGATACGCAGTATTTT
TRBV20-1,.,TRBJ1-5,.,CSASSRQSYSNQPQHF,TGCAGTGCTAGCTCAAGACAGTCCTATAGCAATCAGCCCCAGCATTTT
TRBV12-3/TRBV12-4,.,TRBJ2-7,TRBD2,CASSITSGRAFEQYF,TGTGCCAGCAGTATCACTAGCGGGAGGGCGTTCGAGCAGTACTTC
TRBV9,few,TRBJ1-5,TRBD1,CASSFGQGEPQHF,TGTGCCAGCAGCTTCGGACAGGGCGAGCCCCAGCATTTT
TRBV5-6,.,TRBJ2-2,.,CASSFFSTGELFF,TGTGCCAGCAGCTTTTTCTCCACCGGGGAGCTGTTTTTT
TRBV27,.,TRBJ2-7,.,CASSATGTNYEQYF,TGTGCCAGCAGTGCGACCGGGACAAACTACGAGCAGTACTTC
TRBV12-3/TRBV12-4,.,TRBJ2-7,TRBD1,CASSFGDRVRNEQYF,TGTGCCAGCAGTTTTGGGGACAGGGTCCGGAACGAGCAGTACTTC
TRBV6-2/TRBV6-3,many,TRBJ2-1,TRBD2,CASSPGGVAGHEQFF,TGTGCCAGCAGTCCCGGTGGGGTAGCGGGGCATGAGCAGTTCTTC
TRBV5-1,few,TRBJ2-7,TRBD1,CASSWDRAYEQYF,TGCGCCAGCAGCTGGGACAGAGCCTACGAGCAGTACTTC
TRBV6-2/TRBV6-3,few,TRBJ1-1,.,CASRQQVMNTEAFF,TGTGCCAGCAGACAACAGGTGATGAACACTGAAGCTTTCTTT
TRBV4-3,few,TRBJ1-4,.,CASSQAIHVTNEKLFF,TGCGCCAGCAGCCAGGCTATACATGTAACTAATGAAAAACTGTTTTTT
TRBV7-9,few,TRBJ2-7,TRBD1,CASSSEQGATYEQYF,TGTGCCAGCAGCTCCGAACAGGGGGCGACCTACGAGCAGTACTTC
TRBV29-1,.,TRBJ2-7,.,CSVVADSYEQYF,TGCAGCGTTGTGGCAGATTCCTACGAGCAGTACTTC
TRBV5-1,.,TRBJ2-7,TRBD2,CASSDLGAGGSYEQYF,TGCGCCAGCAGCGATCTTGGAGCGGGAGGCTCCTACGAGCAGTACTTC
TRBV9,.,TRBJ2-1,TRBD1,CASSGQGNNEQFF,TGTGCCAGCAGCGGACAGGGGAACAATGAGCAGTTCTTC
TRBV9,.,TRBJ2-3,TRBD2,CASSVEGMTSASTDTQYF,TGTGCCAGCAGCGTAGAGGGAATGACTAGCGCCAGCACAGATACGCAGTATTTT
TRBV20-1,few,TRBJ2-1,TRBD2,CSARLAGRIEQFF,TGCAGTGCACGACTAGCGGGGCGGATTGAGCAGTTCTTC
TRBV4-2,few,TRBJ1-3,TRBD1,CASSQGSFRQGTGNTIYF,TGTGCCAGCAGCCAAGGATCGTTCCGACAGGGGACTGGAAACACCATATATTTT
TRBV10-3,.,TRBJ2-3,.,CAIRVLAESTDTQYF,TGTGCCATCAGGGTTTTAGCGGAGTCCACAGATACGCAGTATTTT
TRBV28,few,TRBJ1-2,TRBD1,CASSLHPGTAYGYTF,TGTGCCAGCAGCCTACACCCGGGGACAGCCTATGGCTACACCTTC
TRBV27,.,TRBJ2-2,TRBD2,CASSGLGGLEGTGELFF,TGTGCCAGCAGCGGACTAGGGGGACTAGAGGGGACCGGGGAGCTGTTTTTT
TRBV20-1,.,TRBJ2-1,TRBD2,CSARGGSYNEQFF,TGCAGTGCTAGAGGCGGGAGCTACAATGAGCAGTTCTTC
TRBV18,few,TRBJ2-5,.,CASSPQAQGHPRETQYF,TGTGCCAGCTCACCACAGGCGCAGGGGCACCCTCGGGAGACCCAGTACTTC
TRBV7-2,.,TRBJ2-1,.,CASSLVVWGEQFF,TGTGCCAGCAGCCTTGTAGTATGGGGTGAGCAGTTCTTC
TRBV11-2,.,TRBJ2-5,TRBD2,CASSHHPGTSGNQETQYF,TGTGCCAGCAGCCACCACCCCGGGACTAGCGGGAACCAAGAGACCCAGTACTTC
TRBV7-8,.,TRBJ2-1,TRBD2,CASSPGTSGSREQFF,TGTGCCAGCAGCCCAGGGACTAGCGGGAGTCGGGAGCAGTTCTTC
TRBV12-3/TRBV12-4,.,TRBJ2-3,.,CASSLAGWASTDTQYF,TGTGCCAGCAGTTTGGCGGGATGGGCAAGCACAGATACGCAGTATTTT
TRBV28,.,TRBJ2-3,.,CASSLSGFGVRADTQYF,TGTGCCAGCAGTTTAAGTGGTTTCGGTGTGCGGGCAGATACGCAGTATTTT
TRBV27,few,TRBJ2-7,TRBD1,CASSLSGFGIYGQGTYEQYF,TGTGCCAGCAGTTTATCGGGGTTTGGGATATACGGACAGGGGACCTACGAGCAGTACTTC